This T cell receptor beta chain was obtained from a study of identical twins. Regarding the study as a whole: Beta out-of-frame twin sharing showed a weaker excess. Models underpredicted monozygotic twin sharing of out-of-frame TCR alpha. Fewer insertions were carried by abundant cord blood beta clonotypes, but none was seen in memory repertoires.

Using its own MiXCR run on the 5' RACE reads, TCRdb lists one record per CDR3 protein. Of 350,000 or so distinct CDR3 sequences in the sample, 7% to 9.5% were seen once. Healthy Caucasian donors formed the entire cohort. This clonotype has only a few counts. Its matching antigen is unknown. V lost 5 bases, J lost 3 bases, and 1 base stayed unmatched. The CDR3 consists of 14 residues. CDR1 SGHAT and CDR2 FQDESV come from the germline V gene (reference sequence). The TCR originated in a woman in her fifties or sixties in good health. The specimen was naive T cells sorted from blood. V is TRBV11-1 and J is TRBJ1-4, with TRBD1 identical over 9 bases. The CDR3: CASSRDRANEKLFF. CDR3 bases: TGTGCCAGCAGCCGGGACAGGGCTAATGAAAAACTGTTTTTT.